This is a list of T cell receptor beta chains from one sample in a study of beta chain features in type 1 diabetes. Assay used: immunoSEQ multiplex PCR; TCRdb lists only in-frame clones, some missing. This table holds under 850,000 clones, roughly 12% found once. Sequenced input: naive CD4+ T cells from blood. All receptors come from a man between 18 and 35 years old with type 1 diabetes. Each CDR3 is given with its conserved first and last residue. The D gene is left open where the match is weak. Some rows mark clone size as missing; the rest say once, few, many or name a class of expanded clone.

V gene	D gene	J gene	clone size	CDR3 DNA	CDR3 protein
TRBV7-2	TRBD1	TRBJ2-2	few	TGTGCCAGCAGCCTGACCGGGACAGTGAACACCGGGGAGCTGTTTTTT	CASSLTGTVNTGELFF
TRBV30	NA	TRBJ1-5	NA	TGTGCCTGGACCCAAGGGGGGGCCAGTAATCAGCCCCAGCATTTT	CAWTQGGASNQPQHF
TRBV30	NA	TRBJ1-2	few	TGTGCCTGGAGTGAACAGAGTCCCAATGGCTACACCTTC	CAWSEQSPNGYTF
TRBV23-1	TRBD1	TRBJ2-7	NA	TGCGCCAGCAGTCCCCCCGGGGAGACAGGGGGATGGTGCGAGCAGTACTTC	CASSPPGETGGWCEQYF
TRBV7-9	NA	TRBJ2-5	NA	TGTGCCAGCAGCTTACGGGTTGGGCAAGAGACCCAGTACTTC	CASSLRVGQETQYF
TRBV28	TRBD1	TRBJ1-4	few	TGTGCCAGCATCGGGACAGGGTTAGATGAAAAACTGTTTTTT	CASIGTGLDEKLFF
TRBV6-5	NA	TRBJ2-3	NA	TGTGCCAGCAGAGAGCGGGGCACAGATACGCAGTATTTT	CASRERGTDTQYF
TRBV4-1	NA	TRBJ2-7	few	TGCGCCAGCAGCCAAGATCAAGGGACGTTTCCCTACGAGCAGTACTTC	CASSQDQGTFPYEQYF
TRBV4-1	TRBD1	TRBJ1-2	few	TGCGCCAGCAGCCTTAGTCCCGGGACAGGGAACTATGGCTACACCTTC	CASSLSPGTGNYGYTF
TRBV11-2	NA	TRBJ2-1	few	TGTGCCAGCAGCCGAGGAGTCCGCAACAATGAGCAGTTCTTC	CASSRGVRNNEQFF
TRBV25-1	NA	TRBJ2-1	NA	TGTGCCAGCAGTGAGTCCGCGGGGTACCCCTACAATGAGCAGTTCTTC	CASSESAGYPYNEQFF
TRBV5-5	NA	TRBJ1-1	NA	TGTGCCAGCAGCTTTCGGGACACGGAAGCTTTCTTT	CASSFRDTEAFF
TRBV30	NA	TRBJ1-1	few	TGTGCCTGGAGTTTGGGTTTTGCAGAAGCCACTGAAGCTTTCTTT	CAWSLGFAEATEAFF
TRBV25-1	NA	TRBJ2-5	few	TGTGCCAGCAGTGTCGCGGGGCCCGGGGTGACCCAGTACTTC	CASSVAGPGVTQYF
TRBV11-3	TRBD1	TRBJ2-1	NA	TGTGCCAGCAGCGCCGGGACAGTGAACAATGAGCAGTTCTTC	CASSAGTVNNEQFF
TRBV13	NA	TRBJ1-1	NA	TGTGCCAGCAGCCCCGGGCTGGGGCCCACTGAAGCTTTCTTT	CASSPGLGPTEAFF
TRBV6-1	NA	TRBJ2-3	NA	TGTGCCAGCAGTGAAGCCCCAGGAGGGTGGGTCACAGATACGCAGTATTTT	CASSEAPGGWVTDTQYF
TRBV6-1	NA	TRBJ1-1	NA	TGTGCCAGCAGTCTGGGTCCGGGGAACACTGAAGCTTTCTTT	CASSLGPGNTEAFF
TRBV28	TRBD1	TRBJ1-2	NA	TGTGCCAGCAGGGGACAGGGGGGTGGCTACACCTTC	CASRGQGGGYTF
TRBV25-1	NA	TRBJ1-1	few	TGTGCCAGCAGTCCGACAGTCTTGAAGAACACTGAAGCTTTCTTT	CASSPTVLKNTEAFF
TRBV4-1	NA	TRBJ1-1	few	TGCGCCAGCAGCCAAGAAGAGGGGAGGGGGGCTGAAGCTTTCTTT	CASSQEEGRGAEAFF
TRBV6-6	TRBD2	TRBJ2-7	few	TGTGCCAGCAGCCACCCACCTAGCGGGTCCTACGAGCAGTACTTC	CASSHPPSGSYEQYF
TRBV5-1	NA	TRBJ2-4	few	TGCGCCAGCAGCTTGGGCGAGCGTCTGCTAGCCAAAAACATTCAGTACTTC	CASSLGERLLAKNIQYF
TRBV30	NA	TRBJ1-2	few	TGTGCCTGGGGCTCCGGGACGGTTTCAGCCTACACCTTC	CAWGSGTVSAYTF
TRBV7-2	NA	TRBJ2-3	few	TGTGCCAGCAGCTTAGGATTGCAGGGGTGGACAGATACGCAGTATTTT	CASSLGLQGWTDTQYF